These 21 T cell receptor beta chains came from one sample sequenced in a study of cytomegalovirus exposure and HLA in healthy donors. Researchers ran the PCR with 60 Vbeta and 13 Jbeta primers. Sequencing was performed with immunoSEQ multiplex PCR; in TCRdb, only in-frame clones are kept and a portion is missing. This table holds 75,000 to 100,000 clones, 64% found once. The sample taken for sequencing was PBMCs. The receptors were sampled from a man in his sixties in good health and CMV-seronegative.

V is TRBV5-1 and J is TRBJ1-1; 7 nucleotides agree with TRBD1. CDR1 is SGHRS and CDR2 is YFSETQ in the germline V gene. Germline trimming cut 4 bases from V and 1 base from J; bases unmatched to any gene: 4. There are 14 residues in the CDR3. This CDR3 reads CASSPGQENTEAFF. The DNA for the CDR3 is TGCGCCAGCAGCCCCGGACAGGAGAACACTGAAGCTTTCTTT.

This clone was detected a few times. In nucleotides, the CDR3 is TGTGCCAGCAGGCCACCACAGGCGTCTGTGAGCTACACCTTC. It translates to CASRPPQASVSYTF. The chain links TRBV2 to TRBJ1-2, with D possibly TRBD1 on 5 matching bases. The V and J ends lost 6 bases and 9 bases respectively, with 20 bases between them. CDR3 length: 14 amino acids. CDR1 SNHLY and CDR2 FYNNEI come from the germline V gene.

In its sample, this clone was seen once. This chain links TRBV14 with TRBJ2-1; D call uncertain. Germline CDR1 SGHDN, CDR2 FVKESK. The V gene lost 3 bases and the J gene lost 9 bases, with 12 bases spanning the gap. The length of the CDR3 is 13 residues. CDR3 sequence: CASSQRLNAEQFF. The CDR3 DNA reads as TGTGCCAGCAGCCAGAGGCTGAATGCTGAGCAGTTCTTC.

V is TRBV5-1 and J is TRBJ1-1, with TRBD1 as a possible D gene (6 bases). The V and J ends lost 3 bases and 0 bases respectively, with 12 bases between them. The CDR3 covers 15 residues. CDR1 and CDR2 (germline): SGHRS, YFSETQ. CDR3 in DNA: TGCGCCAGCAGCTCATACAGGGCGATGAACACTGAAGCTTTCTTT. Protein product: CASSSYRAMNTEAFF.

DNA of the CDR3: TGCGCCAGCAGCTTGGTGACTAGCGGGGGGGCCGGGGCAGATACGCAGTATTTT. Its protein product is CASSLVTSGGAGADTQYF. The chain carries TRBV5-1 and TRBJ2-3; 14 bases agree with TRBD2. The J segment lost 4 bases and the V segment lost 0 bases, leaving 7 bases of the junction unmatched. This CDR3 is built from 18 residues. CDR1 SGHRS and CDR2 YFSETQ come from the germline V gene.

The V and J genes are TRBV9 and TRBJ2-5, with TRBD2 identical over 11 bases. This CDR3 is built from 18 residues. The ends lost 0 bases at V and 5 bases at J; junction bases unmatched: 12. Looked up from germline, CDR1 is SGDLS and CDR2 is YYNGEE. CDR3 coding DNA: TGTGCCAGCAGCGTAGATCTAGCGGGGGGCACCCTTCGGGAGACCCAGTACTTC. Translating gives CASSVDLAGGTLRETQYF.

This chain links TRBV19 with TRBJ2-3; 11 bases match TRBD2. CDR1 and CDR2 from the germline V gene are LNHDA and SQIVND (reference sequence). V shed 7 bases, J shed 10 bases, and the junction held 22 bases outside the gene matches. This CDR3 has 18 residues. CDR3 DNA sequence: TGTGCCAGTACCCCACTAGCGGGGGCCCCCACAGTTGGGGATGCGCAGTATTTT. This sequence encodes CASTPLAGAPTVGDAQYF.

CDR3: CASSLRGYSGNTIYF. CDR3 bases: TGTGCCAGCAGCTTACGCGGCTACTCTGGAAACACCATATATTTT. The V and J genes are TRBV5-8 and TRBJ1-3, with D uncertain. Germline-derived CDR1 and CDR2 are SGHTS and YDEGEE. CDR3 size: 15 residues. V lost 2 bases, J lost 0 bases, and 9 bases lay in between.

The chain couples TRBV5-4 to TRBJ1-1; 7 nucleotides match TRBD1. V shed 0 bases, J shed 1 base, and the junction held 9 bases outside the gene matches. The CDR3 has 17 amino acids. Germline V gene data show CDR1 as SGHNT and CDR2 as YYREEE (reference sequence). CDR3: CASSLARAGGGNTEAFF. In nucleotides, the CDR3 is TGTGCCAGCAGCTTGGCCCGGGCAGGGGGAGGGAACACTGAAGCTTTCTTT.

The chain combines TRBV10-3 with TRBJ1-1, with D possibly being TRBD1 (6 bases). In germline, CDR1 is ENHRY, CDR2 SYGVKD. The CDR3 contains 14 residues. V gave up 6 bases and J gave up 1 base, with 12 bases separating them. CDR3 amino acids: CAISEEQGNTEAFF. In DNA, the CDR3 is TGTGCCATCAGCGAGGAACAGGGGAACACTGAAGCTTTCTTT.

V is TRBV5-4 and J is TRBJ2-3; possible D gene TRBD2, 7 bases. Trimming took off 3 bases at V and 3 bases at J, with 20 bases between the two ends. The V gene's germline CDR1 is SGHNT and CDR2 YYREEE (reference sequence). There are 17 residues in the CDR3. CDR3 protein: CASSWGGLRRGTDTQYF. DNA of the CDR3: TGTGCCAGCAGCTGGGGGGGCCTGCGGCGAGGGACAGATACGCAGTATTTT.

The J gene is TRBJ1-6, the V gene TRBV18; 9 bases agree with TRBD1. The CDR3 runs to 16 residues. Germline loops: CDR1 KGHSH, CDR2 LQKENI. V lost 6 bases, J lost 6 bases, and 9 bases stayed unmatched. CDR3 DNA: TGTGCCAGCTCGCGAGAGACAGGGGGGTCTAATTCACCCCTCCACTTT. Amino acid sequence: CASSRETGGSNSPLHF.

In its sample, this clone was seen a few times. The chain has TRBV27 and TRBJ1-6; TRBD1 is a possible D gene (6 bases). Germline V gene lookup returns CDR1 MNHEY and CDR2 SMNVEV (reference sequence). The V end lost 2 bases, the J end lost 8 bases, and 19 bases lay between the germline ends. There are 17 residues in the CDR3. As DNA, the CDR3 is TGTGCCAGCAGTTTAATGAGTGTACAGGGTCCAGATTCACCCCTCCACTTT. Encoded protein: CASSLMSVQGPDSPLHF.

This sequence joins TRBV5-1 and TRBJ2-2; D is undetermined. From germline, CDR1 is SGHRS and CDR2 YFSETQ. Trimming pared 2 bases from V and 1 base from J, leaving 9 bases between. The CDR3 runs 15 residues. CDR3 coding DNA: TGCGCCAGCAGCTTCATTCCGGTGAACACCGGGGAGCTGTTTTTT. Protein sequence: CASSFIPVNTGELFF.

The rearrangement links TRBV6-5 to TRBJ2-7, with 7 bases aligning to TRBD1. With V trimmed by 5 bases and J by 2 bases, 9 bases remained unmatched. The CDR3 has 15 residues. The germline V gene has CDR1 MNHEY and CDR2 SVGAGI. The CDR3 is CASSVNDRDPYEQYF. CDR3 nucleotide sequence: TGTGCCAGCAGTGTAAACGACAGGGATCCCTACGAGCAGTACTTC.

The V gene is TRBV9, the J gene TRBJ1-1; a weak D match, TRBD1 (5 bases). CDR1 and CDR2 (germline): SGDLS, YYNGEE. CDR3 size: 12 residues. Trimming took 5 bases from V and 7 from J, leaving 12 bases between them. CDR3 in amino acids: CASSTATGEAFF. The CDR3 coding sequence is TGTGCCAGCAGTACAGCAACAGGTGAAGCTTTCTTT.

The chain uses TRBV7-6 and TRBJ2-7; 12 positions match TRBD2. V dropped 5 bases and J dropped 6; count of bases not matched to a gene: 11. This CDR3 has 16 amino acids. Germline V CDR1 and CDR2: SGHVS, FNYEAQ. CDR3 amino acids: CASSVRLAGVPGEQYF. CDR3 nucleotide sequence: TGTGCCAGCAGCGTTCGACTAGCGGGAGTGCCTGGCGAGCAGTACTTC. The whole variable domain, filled in from reference TRBV7-6 and TRBJ2-7, reads GAGVSQSPRYKVTKRGQDVALRCDPISGHVSLYWYRQALGQGPEFLTYFNYEAQQDKSGLPNDRFSAERPEGSISTLTIQRTEQRDSAMYRCASSVRLAGVPGEQYFGPGTRLTVT.

This clone was observed a few times. The chain couples TRBV5-4 to TRBJ2-3, with TRBD2 matching over 11 bases. CDR1 SGHNT and CDR2 YYREEE come from the germline V gene (reference sequence). V was clipped by 1 base and J by 2 bases; unmatched bases: 3. This CDR3 comprises 16 residues. CDR3 residues: CASSLLSGRDTDTQYF. The CDR3 DNA is TGTGCCAGCAGCTTGCTTAGCGGGAGGGACACAGATACGCAGTATTTT.

The V call is TRBV7-8, the J call TRBJ1-2, with TRBD1 as a possible D gene (6 bases). Germline V gene sequence: CDR1 SGHVS, CDR2 FQNEAQ. V lost 2 bases to trimming and J lost 6 bases, with 13 bases between them. CDR3 length: 14 residues. The CDR3 region has the DNA TGTGCCAGCAGCTTAACGGGGGGGCTGAATGGCTACACCTTC. Translating gives CASSLTGGLNGYTF.

This sequence joins TRBV30 and TRBJ1-3, with 10 positions matching TRBD1. Trimming took 4 bases from V and 2 from J; bases not matched to a gene: 5. The CDR3 covers 15 residues. The germline V gene has CDR1 GTSNPN and CDR2 SVGIG (reference sequence). The DNA for the CDR3 is TGTGCCTGGACGGGGGACAGGGGAACTGGAAACACCATATATTTT. Amino acids: CAWTGDRGTGNTIYF.

V usage is TRBV11-2 and J usage is TRBJ1-4; D is uncertain. The CDR3 runs 14 residues. Germline V CDR1 and CDR2: SGHAT, FQNNGV. The germline V and J ends were trimmed by 0 bases and 2 bases, with 4 bases remaining between them. The CDR3 DNA reads TGTGCCAGCAGCTTAGATGCGACTAATGAAAAACTGTTTTTT. It specifies CASSLDATNEKLFF.